The rows below give T cell receptor beta chains drawn from one sample of a study of identical twins. MiXCR was run by TCRdb on the 5' RACE reads, yielding one entry per CDR3 protein. Of some 1,600,000 distinct CDR3 sequences in the sample, about 32% were seen once. Sequencing input: cord blood. Receptor source: a newborn girl in good health. The CDR3 runs from the conserved cysteine through the conserved F or W. The D gene is left open where the match is weak. Some rows have no size entry. The others give once, few or many, or a class for an expanded clone.

CDR3 DNA | CDR3 protein | D gene | V gene | clone size | J gene
TGTGCCAGCAAGTGGGACCGCAGCACAGATACGCAGTATTTT | CASKWDRSTDTQYF | - | TRBV27 | - | TRBJ2-3
TGTGCCAGCAGCGTCGGGGGGTATGAAGAGCAGTACTTC | CASSVGGYEEQYF | TRBD2 | TRBV9 | once | TRBJ2-5
TGTGCCAGCAGCTTTAGTACAGGGACCTCGACCCCAGAGCTCCACTTT | CASSFSTGTSTPELHF | - | TRBV7-2 | - | TRBJ1-6
TGTGCCAGCAGCCAAGCGTCGCGGGGGACTAGCGGGGGGGCGACCAAAAACATTCAGTACTTC | CASSQASRGTSGGATKNIQYF | TRBD2 | TRBV3-1 | few | TRBJ2-4
TGTGCCAGCAGTATACCCCGAGACTATAGCAATCAGCCCCAGCATTTT | CASSIPRDYSNQPQHF | - | TRBV6-2/TRBV6-3 | - | TRBJ1-5
TGTGCCAGCAGTTACGATGGGACGGTCAATGATTGGCAGTTCTTC | CASSYDGTVNDWQFF | - | TRBV6-2/TRBV6-3 | many | TRBJ2-1
TGTGCCAGCAGTGGGGGGCCCAAAAACATTCAGTACTTC | CASSGGPKNIQYF | - | TRBV2 | few | TRBJ2-4
TGCAGCGTTGGAGATGGGGGGACTGAAGCTTTCTTT | CSVGDGGTEAFF | - | TRBV29-1 | - | TRBJ1-1
TGTGCCATCAGCCCTGAAACCGAATACGAGCAGTACTTC | CAISPETEYEQYF | - | TRBV10-3 | - | TRBJ2-7
TGTGCCAGCTCACTCGAACAGGGATTGGGCAATGAGCAGTTCTTC | CASSLEQGLGNEQFF | - | TRBV18 | - | TRBJ2-1
TGTGCCAGCATTGGGGCCGACTTACCTTACAATGAGCAGTTCTTC | CASIGADLPYNEQFF | - | TRBV2 | few | TRBJ2-1
TGCGCCAGCAGCCGGGAGACGGGAGCATTGGGGAATGAGCAGTTCTTC | CASSRETGALGNEQFF | - | TRBV4-1 | - | TRBJ2-1
TGTGCCAGCAGCCACACCGGGACTAGCCGGGGTGAGCAGTACTTC | CASSHTGTSRGEQYF | TRBD2 | TRBV11-2 | - | TRBJ2-5
TGCGCCAGCAGCCAAGAGGCCACAGGGAACACTGAAGCTTTCTTT | CASSQEATGNTEAFF | - | TRBV4-1 | - | TRBJ1-1
TGCAGTGCTAGAGATCTTTTTCTGGTTGACAATGAGCAGTTCTTC | CSARDLFLVDNEQFF | - | TRBV20-1 | - | TRBJ2-1
TGTGCCAGCAGCTCACCCAACCAACCTTACAATGAGCAGTACTTC | CASSSPNQPYNEQYF | - | TRBV11-2 | - | TRBJ2-7
TGTGCCAGCGGCTTGGGTCCAGCTGCTATTAACTATGGCTACACCTTC | CASGLGPAAINYGYTF | - | TRBV7-8 | - | TRBJ1-2
TGCAGCGTTCTTAGCTTTACTTTTAACTATGGCTACACCTTC | CSVLSFTFNYGYTF | - | TRBV29-1 | few | TRBJ1-2
TGTGCCATCCGCCTTAGCGGGTATGGCTACACCTTC | CAIRLSGYGYTF | - | TRBV2 | - | TRBJ1-2
TGCAGTGCTTCCGGGACAGGGGTTTTCGAGCAGTACTTC | CSASGTGVFEQYF | TRBD1 | TRBV20-1 | - | TRBJ2-7
TGTGCCAGCAGTCCCCGGGACAGGGGGCGAGAAAAACTGTTTTTT | CASSPRDRGREKLFF | TRBD1 | TRBV12-3/TRBV12-4 | many | TRBJ1-4
TGCGCCAGCAGCTTTCTGGGGGGCGCATACCAGCCCCAGCATTTT | CASSFLGGAYQPQHF | - | TRBV5-1 | few | TRBJ1-5
TGTGCCAGCTTTACCCCGGGACAGGGCCGACAGTACTTC | CASFTPGQGRQYF | TRBD1 | TRBV6-6 | - | TRBJ2-7
TGTGCCAGCACCCTATCCGGGGGATCCGATACGCAGTATTTT | CASTLSGGSDTQYF | - | TRBV3-1 | - | TRBJ2-3
TGTGCCAGCAGTTCCCCGAGACTAGTCGGAACTGTCTACGAGCAGTACTTC | CASSSPRLVGTVYEQYF | - | TRBV28 | many | TRBJ2-7
TGTGCCAGCAGCTTAGGGGGGACAGTAGCCAAAAACTTTCAGTACTTC | CASSLGGTVAKNFQYF | - | TRBV28 | few | TRBJ2-4